A single sample is the source of the 25 T cell receptor beta chains below, sequenced in a study of control samples from healthy donors and cancer patients (dated by TCRdb to 2019 to 2021). Library method: the immunoSEQ multiplex PCR assay. Held by TCRdb, this immuneACCESS table contains in-frame sequences only and omits some clones. Under half of the omission traces to an unresolved V gene where checked; the cause of the rest is unknown. For this sample there are about 130,000 clones; over 75% appear just once. Roughly 2.6% of the sample goes to the ten largest clones. The sequencing input was blood. The receptors shown here come from a man aged 35-49 years in good health.

V gene TRBV27 combines with J gene TRBJ2-1, with TRBD2 matching over 10 bases. This CDR3 contains 15 residues. V was pared by 0 bases and J by 7 bases, with 3 bases of the junction left unmatched. CDR1 and CDR2 (germline): MNHEY, SMNVEV (reference sequence). The CDR3 sequence: CASSLSSGGINEQFF. For the CDR3, the DNA is TGTGCCAGCAGTTTATCTAGCGGGGGGATAAATGAGCAGTTCTTC.

The rearrangement joins TRBV3-1 (or the pseudogene TRBV3-2) to TRBJ2-3, with TRBD1 matching 9 bases. CDR1 is LGHDT and CDR2 is YNNKEL in the germline V gene (reference sequence). Losses at the gene ends were 5 bases for V and 4 bases for J; bases not matched to a gene: 7. This CDR3 comprises 15 residues. CDR3: CASSSTGGDADTQYF. CDR3 bases: TGTGCCAGCAGCTCTACAGGGGGCGACGCAGATACGCAGTATTTT.

This rearrangement joins TRBV2 to TRBJ1-6; tentatively, D is TRBD1 (5 bases). The V end lost 6 bases, the J end lost 12 bases, and 18 bases lay between the germline ends. Germline V gene lookup returns CDR1 SNHLY and CDR2 FYNNEI. This CDR3 has 14 residues. CDR3 DNA: TGTGCCAGCAGCGACACCGGTCCTGGGGGACCCCTCCACTTT. Residues: CASSDTGPGGPLHF.

The gene calls are TRBV19 and TRBJ2-5; 11 nucleotides line up with TRBD2. Trimming took 7 bases from V and 4 from J; bases not matched to a gene: 8. The CDR3 covers 15 residues. The V gene's germline CDR1 is LNHDA and CDR2 SQIVND (reference sequence). This CDR3 is CASNLAGGPGETQYF. The CDR3 bases are TGTGCCAGTAATTTAGCGGGGGGGCCAGGAGAGACCCAGTACTTC.

The CDR3 DNA sequence: TGTGCCAGCAGTTCCAGCGGGGGGGCCTACAATGAGCAGTTCTTC. The encoded protein is CASSSSGGAYNEQFF. The J gene is TRBJ2-1, the V gene TRBV6-2 or TRBV6-3, with 10 bases fitting TRBD2. This CDR3 spans 15 amino acids. With V trimmed by 4 bases and J by 2 bases, 2 bases remained unmatched. Germline V gives CDR1 MNHEY, CDR2 SVGEGT.

This rearrangement joins TRBV19 to TRBJ2-2; 15 bases match TRBD2. The CDR3 consists of 18 residues. V was pared by 5 bases and J by 1 base, with 5 bases of the junction left unmatched. Germline CDR1 reads LNHDA; CDR2 reads SQIVND (reference sequence). CDR3 amino acids: CASSPRGLAGGNTGELFF. CDR3 nucleotide sequence: TGTGCCAGTAGTCCACGGGGACTAGCGGGGGGGAACACCGGGGAGCTGTTTTTT.

This rearrangement joins TRBV14 to TRBJ2-4; possibly TRBD1 for D (6 bases). CDR1 is SGHDN and CDR2 is FVKESK in the germline V gene. This CDR3 is 14 amino acids long. Deletions cut 4 bases from V and 7 bases from J, with 14 bases between. DNA of the CDR3: TGTGCCAGCAGCCCGACAGGACTTTGGAACATTCAGTACTTC. This sequence encodes CASSPTGLWNIQYF.

This sequence joins TRBV25-1 and TRBJ1-2; 7 bases are a match to TRBD1. J was trimmed by 5 bases and V by 3 bases; bases with no gene match: 9. CDR1 is MGHDK and CDR2 is SYGVNS in the germline V gene. The CDR3 is 15 residues long. CDR3 loop: CASSDSNRGSYGYTF. The CDR3 bases are TGTGCCAGCAGTGATTCGAACAGGGGAAGTTATGGCTACACCTTC.

The chain has TRBV9 and TRBJ1-2; tentative D call: TRBD1 (5 bases). Per germline, CDR1 SGDLS and CDR2 YYNGEE. V lost 0 bases to trimming and J lost 3 bases, with 9 bases between them. The CDR3 is 14 residues long. The CDR3 bases are TGTGCCAGCAGCGTAGAAGGGGCGGACTATGGCTACACCTTC. Residues: CASSVEGADYGYTF.

This clone is a singleton in its sample. V usage is TRBV5-3 and J usage is TRBJ1-5, with 7 bases aligning to TRBD1. TRBV5-3 is marked as an open reading frame, function uncertain. The CDR3 has 22 amino acids. Trimming at V came to 1 base and at J to 0 bases, leaving 22 bases not matched to a gene. The CDR3: CARSLPRLGSTGRTYSNQPQHF. The CDR3 DNA reads TGTGCCAGAAGCTTGCCTCGCCTTGGTTCGACAGGGCGAACATATAGCAATCAGCCCCAGCATTTT.

The chain employs TRBV6-6 and TRBJ2-1; 14 bases align to TRBD2. This CDR3 spans 15 amino acids. From germline, CDR1 is MNHNY and CDR2 SVGAGI (reference sequence). The V segment lost 6 bases and the J segment 8 bases; nucleotides outside the gene matches: 6. CDR3 nucleotide sequence: TGTGCCAGCAGCCTGACTAGCGGGGGGGCCCATGAGCAGTTCTTC. Protein product: CASSLTSGGAHEQFF.

The CDR3 DNA reads TGTGCCAGCAGCTTGGGGCGGGACTGGGCTACGGGGCAGTTCTTC. It yields the protein CASSLGRDWATGQFF. The J gene is TRBJ2-1, the V gene TRBV5-4, with D possibly matching TRBD2 (6 bases). V lost 0 bases and J lost 12, with 19 bases in between. The CDR3 spans 15 residues. Germline assignment: CDR1 SGHNT and CDR2 YYREEE (reference sequence).

The V call is TRBV27, the J call TRBJ1-1; D unclear. The CDR3 extends over 14 amino acids. Germline-derived CDR1 and CDR2 are MNHEY and SMNVEV (reference sequence). The V and J ends lost 4 bases and 3 bases respectively, with 12 bases between them. CDR3 coding DNA: TGTGCCAGCAGTTCCCGAGGAGGGTACACTGAAGCTTTCTTT. Translating it yields CASSSRGGYTEAFF.

V is TRBV11-2 and J is TRBJ2-6, with D unresolved. Germline CDR1 and CDR2: SGHAT and FQNNGV. V lost 5 bases, J lost 0 bases, and 5 bases lay in between. CDR3 length: 14 amino acids. The CDR3 DNA follows: TGTGCCAGCAGCCAAATCTCTGGGGCCAACGTCCTGACTTTC. Protein product: CASSQISGANVLTF.

This sequence joins TRBV19 and TRBJ1-6; the D is unclear. V dropped 1 base and J dropped 5 bases, with 9 bases sitting between them. Germline CDR1 reads LNHDA; CDR2 reads SQIVND (reference sequence). The CDR3 loop spans 15 amino acids. CDR3 sequence (DNA): TGTGCCAGTAGTATAGGAGGAAATGATAATTCACCCCTCCACTTT. Its translation is CASSIGGNDNSPLHF.

The chain has TRBV10-3 and TRBJ1-6; D call uncertain. Trimming took 6 bases from V and 7 from J, leaving 13 bases between them. The CDR3 is made up of 14 amino acids. Germline V gives CDR1 ENHRY, CDR2 SYGVKD. Here the CDR3 reads CAISRAQANSPLHF. CDR3 in DNA: TGTGCCATCAGCCGGGCCCAAGCCAATTCACCCCTCCACTTT.

J is TRBJ1-2 and V is TRBV2; no reliable D call. The V gene's germline CDR1 is SNHLY and CDR2 FYNNEI. The germline V and J ends were trimmed by 7 bases and 2 bases, with 8 bases remaining between them. The CDR3 runs 12 residues. The CDR3 DNA is TGTGCCAGCAATAGGGTCAACTATGGCTACACCTTC. It yields the protein CASNRVNYGYTF.

The rearrangement joins TRBV5-1 to TRBJ2-2, with 8 positions matching TRBD1. V shed 5 bases, J shed 7 bases, and the junction held 4 bases outside the gene matches. CDR1 and CDR2 from the germline V gene are SGHRS and YFSETQ. The CDR3 runs to 13 residues. The DNA of the CDR3 is TGCGCCAGCAGAGGACAGGGTATCGGGGAGCTGTTTTTT. Translated: CASRGQGIGELFF.

V gene TRBV5-6 combines with J gene TRBJ2-7; 7 nucleotides align to TRBD1. Germline lookup yields CDR1 SGHDT and CDR2 YYEEEE. Trimming took 4 bases from V and 3 from J; bases not matched to a gene: 4. This CDR3 contains 13 residues. CDR3: CASSRQGNYEQYF. CDR3 nucleotide sequence: TGTGCCAGCAGCCGACAGGGAAACTACGAGCAGTACTTC.

The chain combines TRBV4-1 with TRBJ2-2; TRBD2 agrees at 8 bases. Trimming took 0 bases from V and 0 from J; bases not matched to a gene: 3. CDR3 length: 17 residues. Germline V gene data show CDR1 as MGHRA and CDR2 as YSYEKL. CDR3 sequence (DNA): TGCGCCAGCAGCCAAGATCCGCGGGGGGCGAACACCGGGGAGCTGTTTTTT. Translation: CASSQDPRGANTGELFF.

V usage is TRBV5-1 and J usage is TRBJ1-3, with TRBD1 identical over 8 bases. The CDR3 extends over 14 amino acids. The germline V gene has CDR1 SGHRS and CDR2 YFSETQ. V shed 4 bases and J 4 bases; nucleotides not matched to a gene: 4. CDR3 sequence (DNA): TGCGCCAGCAGCGAGTGGACAGGGGGAAACACCATATATTTT. Amino acid sequence: CASSEWTGGNTIYF.

This rearrangement joins TRBV29-1 to TRBJ1-4; maybe TRBD1 (6 bases). V was cut by 6 bases and J by 5 bases, with 16 bases left in between. Germline CDR1 and CDR2: SQVTM and ANQGSEA. This CDR3 contains 14 residues. The CDR3 DNA sequence: TGCAGCGTGACAGGCTTAGGGGCAAATGAAAAACTGTTTTTT. This gives the protein CSVTGLGANEKLFF.

This clone was seen more than once but under ten times. The sample carries other DNA sequences with the same CDR3. V is TRBV5-1 and J is TRBJ2-1; D remains ambiguous. V shed 0 bases and J shed 1 base, with 5 bases lying between them. Germline V gene lookup returns CDR1 SGHRS and CDR2 YFSETQ. The CDR3 length is 14 residues. The CDR3 DNA is TGCGCCAGCAGCTTGGGGGATTCCTACAATGAGCAGTTCTTC. It is translated as CASSLGDSYNEQFF.

The chain is built from TRBV3-1 (or the pseudogene TRBV3-2) and TRBJ2-7; possibly TRBD1 for D (6 bases). The CDR3 sequence is 12 residues long. Germline loops: CDR1 LGHDT, CDR2 YNNKEL (reference sequence). Trimming stripped 3 bases from V and 6 bases from J, with 9 bases between. DNA for the CDR3: TGTGCCAGCAGCCACAGGGGTGGCGAGCAGTACTTC. Protein: CASSHRGGEQYF.

The genes are TRBV2 and TRBJ1-4, with D perhaps matching TRBD1 (5 bases). Germline V gene sequence: CDR1 SNHLY, CDR2 FYNNEI. Deletions cut 2 bases from V and 4 bases from J, with 11 bases between. This CDR3 is built from 15 residues. CDR3 in amino acids: CASSELWQGNEKLFF. In DNA form, the CDR3 reads TGTGCCAGCAGTGAATTGTGGCAGGGTAATGAAAAACTGTTTTTT.